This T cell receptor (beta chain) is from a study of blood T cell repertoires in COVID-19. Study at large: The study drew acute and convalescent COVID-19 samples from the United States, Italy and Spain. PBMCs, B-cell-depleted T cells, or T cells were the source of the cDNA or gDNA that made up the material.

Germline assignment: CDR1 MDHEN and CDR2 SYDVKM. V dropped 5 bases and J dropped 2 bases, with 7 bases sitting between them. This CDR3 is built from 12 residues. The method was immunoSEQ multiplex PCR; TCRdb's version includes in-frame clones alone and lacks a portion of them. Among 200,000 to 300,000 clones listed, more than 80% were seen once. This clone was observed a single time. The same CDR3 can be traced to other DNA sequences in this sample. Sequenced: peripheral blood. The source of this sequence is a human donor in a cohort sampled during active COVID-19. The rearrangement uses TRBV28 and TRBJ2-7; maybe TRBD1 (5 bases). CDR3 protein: CASSRQTYEQYF. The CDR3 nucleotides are TGTGCCAGCAGTAGACAGACCTACGAGCAGTACTTC.